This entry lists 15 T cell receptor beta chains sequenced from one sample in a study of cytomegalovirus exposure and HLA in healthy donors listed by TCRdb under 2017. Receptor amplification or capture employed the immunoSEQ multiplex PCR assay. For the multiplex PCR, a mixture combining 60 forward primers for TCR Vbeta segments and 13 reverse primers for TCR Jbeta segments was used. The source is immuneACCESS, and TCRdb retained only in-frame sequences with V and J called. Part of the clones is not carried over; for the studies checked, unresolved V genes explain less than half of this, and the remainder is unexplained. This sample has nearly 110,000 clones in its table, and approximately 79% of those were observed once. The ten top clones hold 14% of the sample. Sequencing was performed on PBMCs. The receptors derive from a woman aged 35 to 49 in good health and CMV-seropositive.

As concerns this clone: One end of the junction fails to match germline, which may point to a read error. In DNA form, the CDR3 reads TGTGCTAGCAGCACAGGGGGGGATGGCAATGAGCAGTTCTTC. Translated, it gives CASSTGGDGNEQFF. This rearrangement joins TRBV7-7 to TRBJ2-1; D is perhaps TRBD1 (8 bases). This CDR3 has 14 residues. The germline V gene encodes CDR1 SSHAT and CDR2 FNYEAQ (reference sequence). Variable domain in full (rest from reference TRBV7-7 and TRBJ2-1): GAGVSQSPRYKVTKRGQDVTLRCDPISSHATLYWYQQALGQGPEFLTYFNYEAQPDKSGLPSDRFSAERPEGSISTLTIQRTEQRDSAMYRCASSTGGDGNEQFFGPGTRLTVL.

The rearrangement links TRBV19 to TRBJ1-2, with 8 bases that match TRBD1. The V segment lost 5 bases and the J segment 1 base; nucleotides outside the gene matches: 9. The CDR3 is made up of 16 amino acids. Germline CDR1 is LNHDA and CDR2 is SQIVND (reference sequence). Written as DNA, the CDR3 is TGTGCCAGTAGTCCGGGACAGGTTGTTCTTAACTATGGCTACACCTTC. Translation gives CASSPGQVVLNYGYTF.

The CDR3 bases are TGTGCCGGAGGACAGGGTTCCTACGAGCAGTACTTC. It is translated as CAGGQGSYEQYF. The chain employs TRBV2 and TRBJ2-7; 8 positions match TRBD1. CDR1 SNHLY and CDR2 FYNNEI come from the germline V gene. After removal of 11 bases from V and 1 base from J, the junction contained 4 bases not matched to a gene. CDR3 length: 12 residues.

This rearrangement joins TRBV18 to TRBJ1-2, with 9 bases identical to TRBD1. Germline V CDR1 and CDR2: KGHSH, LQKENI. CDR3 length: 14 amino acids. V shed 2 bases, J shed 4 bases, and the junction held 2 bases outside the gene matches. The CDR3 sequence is CASSPGQGSYGYTF. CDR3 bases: TGTGCCAGCTCACCAGGACAGGGGAGCTATGGCTACACCTTC.

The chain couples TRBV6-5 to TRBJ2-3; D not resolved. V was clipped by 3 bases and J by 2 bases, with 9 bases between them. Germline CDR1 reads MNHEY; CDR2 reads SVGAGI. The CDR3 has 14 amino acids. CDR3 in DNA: TGTGCCAGCAGTTATCAACAGTTCACAGATACGCAGTATTTT. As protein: CASSYQQFTDTQYF.

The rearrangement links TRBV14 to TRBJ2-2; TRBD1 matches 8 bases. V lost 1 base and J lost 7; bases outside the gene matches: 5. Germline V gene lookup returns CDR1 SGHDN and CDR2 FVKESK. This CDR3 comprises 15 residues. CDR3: CASSQAGRGRGELFF. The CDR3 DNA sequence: TGTGCCAGCAGCCAAGCTGGCAGGGGGCGCGGGGAGCTGTTTTTT.

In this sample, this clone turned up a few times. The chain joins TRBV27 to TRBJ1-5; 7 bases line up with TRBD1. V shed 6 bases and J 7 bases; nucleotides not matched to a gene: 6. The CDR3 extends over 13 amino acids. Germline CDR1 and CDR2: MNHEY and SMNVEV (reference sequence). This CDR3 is CASSYDRAQPQHF. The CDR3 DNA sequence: TGTGCCAGCAGCTATGACAGGGCGCAGCCCCAGCATTTT.

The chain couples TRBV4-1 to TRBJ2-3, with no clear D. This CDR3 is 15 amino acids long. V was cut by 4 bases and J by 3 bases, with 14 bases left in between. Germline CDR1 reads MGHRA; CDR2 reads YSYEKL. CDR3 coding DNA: TGCGCCAGCAGCCTGCAAGTGGCCTTTACAGATACGCAGTATTTT. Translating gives CASSLQVAFTDTQYF.

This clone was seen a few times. The CDR3 sequence is CASSPGTFGNTIYF. The CDR3 DNA is TGTGCCAGCAGCCCCGGGACATTTGGAAACACCATATATTTT. The V and J genes are TRBV6-5 and TRBJ1-3; possibly TRBD1 for D (6 bases). CDR3 length: 14 amino acids. From germline, CDR1 is MNHEY and CDR2 SVGAGI. Trimming stripped 6 bases from V and 3 bases from J, with 12 bases between.

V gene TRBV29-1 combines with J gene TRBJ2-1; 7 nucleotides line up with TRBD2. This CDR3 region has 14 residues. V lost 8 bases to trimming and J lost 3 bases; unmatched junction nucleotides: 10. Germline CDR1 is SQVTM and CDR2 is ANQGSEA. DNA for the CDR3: TGCAGCTCGACGCCGGGACTAAGCTACAATGAGCAGTTCTTC. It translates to CSSTPGLSYNEQFF.

The CDR3 protein is CSGTGPYPEQYF. The DNA of the CDR3 is TGCAGCGGCACAGGCCCGTACCCCGAGCAGTACTTC. This chain joins TRBV29-1 and TRBJ2-7; D perhaps matches TRBD1 (5 bases). Germline loops: CDR1 SQVTM, CDR2 ANQGSEA. V lost 7 bases, J lost 6 bases, and 16 bases lay in between. The CDR3 sequence is 12 residues long.

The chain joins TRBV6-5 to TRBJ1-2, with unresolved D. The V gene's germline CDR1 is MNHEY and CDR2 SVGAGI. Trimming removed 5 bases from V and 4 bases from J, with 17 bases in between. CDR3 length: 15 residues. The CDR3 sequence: CASSRGRTLFYGYTF. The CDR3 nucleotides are TGTGCCAGCAGTCGCGGACGGACTCTCTTCTATGGCTACACCTTC.

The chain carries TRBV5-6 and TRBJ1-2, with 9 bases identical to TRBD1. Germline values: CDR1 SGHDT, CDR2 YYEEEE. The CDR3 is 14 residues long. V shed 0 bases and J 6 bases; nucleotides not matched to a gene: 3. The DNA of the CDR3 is TGTGCCAGCAGCTTGGAAGGGACAGGGCATGGCTACACCTTC. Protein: CASSLEGTGHGYTF.

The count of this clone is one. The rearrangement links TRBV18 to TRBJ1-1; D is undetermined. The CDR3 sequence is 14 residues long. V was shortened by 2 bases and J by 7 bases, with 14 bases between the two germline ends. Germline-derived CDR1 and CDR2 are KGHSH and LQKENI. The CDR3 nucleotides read TGTGCCAGCTCACCAACCAGTTCGCTTGGTGAAGCTTTCTTT. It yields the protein CASSPTSSLGEAFF.

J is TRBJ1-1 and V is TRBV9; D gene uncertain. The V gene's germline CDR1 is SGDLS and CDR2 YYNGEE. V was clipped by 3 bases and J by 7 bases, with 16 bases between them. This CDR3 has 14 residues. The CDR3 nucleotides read TGTGCCAGCAGCGCCGGTCAGCGAACGGTTGAAGCTTTCTTT. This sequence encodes CASSAGQRTVEAFF.